This T cell receptor beta chain stems from a study of shared T cell receptors in the human thymus. The repertoire was sequenced with immunoSEQ multiplex PCR; TCRdb's copy has only in-frame clones and lacks some. Among 500,000 to 850,000 clones, around 87% were seen once, and the ten largest hold roughly 0.0089%. Germline trimming cut 2 bases from V and 6 bases from J; bases unmatched to any gene: 2. This CDR3 comprises 13 residues. Germline lookup yields CDR1 SNHLY and CDR2 FYNNEI. This clone was detected a few times. In addition, the sample was reused for a study of human thymus T cells. That paper notes: Thymus tissue for the work was resected from patients undergoing corrective heart surgery. The authors found apparently biased V and J gene usage in thymic and blood repertoires. Overlap was high between thymic repertoires from unrelated individuals, as reported in related research.

V usage is TRBV2 and J usage is TRBJ2-5; 8 bases match TRBD2. The specimen was thymocytes. This TCR was recovered from a boy under two years old with a congenital heart defect. The CDR3 coding sequence is TGTGCCAGCAGTGAACAGCGGGAGAAGACCCAGTACTTC. Protein product: CASSEQREKTQYF.